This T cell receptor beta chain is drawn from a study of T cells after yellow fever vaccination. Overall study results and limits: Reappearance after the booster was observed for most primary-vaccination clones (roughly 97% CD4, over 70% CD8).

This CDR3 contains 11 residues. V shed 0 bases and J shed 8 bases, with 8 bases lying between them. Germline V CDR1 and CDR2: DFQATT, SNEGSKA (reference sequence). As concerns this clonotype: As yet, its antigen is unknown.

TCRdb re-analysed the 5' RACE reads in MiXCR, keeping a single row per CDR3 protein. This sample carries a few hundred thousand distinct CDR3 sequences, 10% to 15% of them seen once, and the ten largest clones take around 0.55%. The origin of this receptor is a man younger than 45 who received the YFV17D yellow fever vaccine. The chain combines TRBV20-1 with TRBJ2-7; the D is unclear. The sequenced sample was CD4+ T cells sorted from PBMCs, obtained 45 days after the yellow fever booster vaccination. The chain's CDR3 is CSARDPTQQYF. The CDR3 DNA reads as TGCAGTGCTAGAGACCCCACCCAGCAGTACTTC.